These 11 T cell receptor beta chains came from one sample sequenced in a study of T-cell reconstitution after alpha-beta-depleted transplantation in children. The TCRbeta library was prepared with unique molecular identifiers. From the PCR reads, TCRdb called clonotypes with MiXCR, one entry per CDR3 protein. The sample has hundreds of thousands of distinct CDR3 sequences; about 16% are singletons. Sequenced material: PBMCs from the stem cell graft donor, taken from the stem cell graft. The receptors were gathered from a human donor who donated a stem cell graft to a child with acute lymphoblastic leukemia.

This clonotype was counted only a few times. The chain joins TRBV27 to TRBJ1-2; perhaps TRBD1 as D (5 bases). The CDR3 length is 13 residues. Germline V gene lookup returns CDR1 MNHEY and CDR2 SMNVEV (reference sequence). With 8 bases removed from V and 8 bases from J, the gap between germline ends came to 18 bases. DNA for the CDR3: TGTGCCAGCGTCCCTTTAATCAGGGAAGGCTACACCTTC. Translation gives CASVPLIREGYTF.

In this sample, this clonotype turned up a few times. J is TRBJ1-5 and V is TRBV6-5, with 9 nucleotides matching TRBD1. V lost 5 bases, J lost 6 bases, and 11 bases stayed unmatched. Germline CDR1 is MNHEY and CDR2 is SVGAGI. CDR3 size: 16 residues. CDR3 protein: CASSPGTGWEGQPQHF. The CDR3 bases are TGTGCCAGCAGTCCCGGGACAGGGTGGGAGGGTCAGCCCCAGCATTTT.

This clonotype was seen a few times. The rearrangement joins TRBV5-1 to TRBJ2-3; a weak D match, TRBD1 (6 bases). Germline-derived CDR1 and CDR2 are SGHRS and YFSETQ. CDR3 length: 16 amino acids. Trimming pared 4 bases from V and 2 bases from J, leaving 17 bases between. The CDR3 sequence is CASSIYREPFTDTQYF. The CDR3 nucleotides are TGCGCCAGCAGCATATACAGGGAACCCTTCACAGATACGCAGTATTTT.

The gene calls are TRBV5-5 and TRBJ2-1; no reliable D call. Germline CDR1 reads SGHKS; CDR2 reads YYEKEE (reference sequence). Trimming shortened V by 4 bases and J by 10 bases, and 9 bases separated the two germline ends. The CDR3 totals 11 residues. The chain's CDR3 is CASSRTVEQFF. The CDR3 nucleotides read TGTGCCAGCAGCCGGACCGTAGAGCAGTTCTTC.

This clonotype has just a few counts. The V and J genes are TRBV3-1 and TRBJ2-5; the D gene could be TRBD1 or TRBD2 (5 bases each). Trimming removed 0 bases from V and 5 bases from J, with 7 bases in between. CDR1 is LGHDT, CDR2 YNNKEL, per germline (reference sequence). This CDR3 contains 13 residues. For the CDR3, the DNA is TGTGCCAGCAGCCAAGATTGGGGGGAGACCCAGTACTTC. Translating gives CASSQDWGETQYF.

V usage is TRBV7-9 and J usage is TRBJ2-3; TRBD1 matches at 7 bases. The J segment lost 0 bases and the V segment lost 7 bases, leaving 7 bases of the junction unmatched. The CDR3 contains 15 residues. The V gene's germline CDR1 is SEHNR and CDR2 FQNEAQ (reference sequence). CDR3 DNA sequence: TGTGCCAGCACCGTAGGGACAGTCAGCACAGATACGCAGTATTTT. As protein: CASTVGTVSTDTQYF.

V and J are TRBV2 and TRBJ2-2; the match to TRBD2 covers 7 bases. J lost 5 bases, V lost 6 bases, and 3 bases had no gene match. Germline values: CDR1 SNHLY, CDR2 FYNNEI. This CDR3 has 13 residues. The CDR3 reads CASRAGETGELFF. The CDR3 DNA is TGTGCCAGCAGGGCGGGAGAGACCGGGGAGCTGTTTTTT.

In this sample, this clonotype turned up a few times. CDR3 amino acids: CASSLEPATYEQYF. In nucleotides, the CDR3 is TGCGCCAGCAGCTTGGAGCCGGCTACCTACGAGCAGTACTTC. The rearrangement uses TRBV5-1 and TRBJ2-7; D is unclear. Deletions cut 0 bases from V and 2 bases from J, with 9 bases between. Germline V CDR1 and CDR2: SGHRS, YFSETQ. This CDR3 has 14 amino acids. Full variable domain (remainder filled in from reference TRBV5-1 and TRBJ2-7): KAGVTQTPRYLIKTRGQQVTLSCSPISGHRSVSWYQQTPGQGLQFLFEYFSETQRNKGNFPGRFSGRQFSNSRSEMNVSTLELGDSALYLCASSLEPATYEQYFGPGTRLTVT.

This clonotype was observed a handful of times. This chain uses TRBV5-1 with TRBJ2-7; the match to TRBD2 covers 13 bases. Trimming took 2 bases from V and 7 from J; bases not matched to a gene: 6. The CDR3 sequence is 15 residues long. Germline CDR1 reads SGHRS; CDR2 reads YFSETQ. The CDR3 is CASSLGTSGTGEQYF. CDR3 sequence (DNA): TGCGCCAGCAGCTTAGGGACTAGCGGGACTGGGGAGCAGTACTTC. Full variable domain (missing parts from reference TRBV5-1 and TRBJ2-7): KAGVTQTPRYLIKTRGQQVTLSCSPISGHRSVSWYQQTPGQGLQFLFEYFSETQRNKGNFPGRFSGRQFSNSRSEMNVSTLELGDSALYLCASSLGTSGTGEQYFGPGTRLTVT.

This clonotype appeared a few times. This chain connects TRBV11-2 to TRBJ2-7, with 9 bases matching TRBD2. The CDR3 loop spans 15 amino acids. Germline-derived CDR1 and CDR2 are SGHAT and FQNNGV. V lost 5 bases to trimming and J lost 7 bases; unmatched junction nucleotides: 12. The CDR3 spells CASSRQTSGWREQYF. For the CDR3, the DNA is TGTGCCAGCAGCCGACAGACTAGCGGCTGGAGAGAGCAGTACTTC.

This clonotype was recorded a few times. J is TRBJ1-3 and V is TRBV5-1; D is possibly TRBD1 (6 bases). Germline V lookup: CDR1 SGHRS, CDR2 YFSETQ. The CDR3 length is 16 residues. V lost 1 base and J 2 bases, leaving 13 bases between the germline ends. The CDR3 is CASSLRSGDTGNTIYF. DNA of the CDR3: TGCGCCAGCAGCTTGCGCTCAGGGGATACTGGAAACACCATATATTTT.